The source of this T cell receptor (beta chain) is a study of regulatory T cells in long-lasting Graves disease. Study observations and caveats: Persistent disease was associated with favored TRBV28 usage and with favored use of TRBJ1-2 and TRBJ2-5. TCR diversity in persistent Graves' patients was below that of newly diagnosed ones.

This clonotype was counted ten times or more. The antigen is not known. This CDR3 region has 15 residues. V was clipped by 1 base and J by 6 bases; unmatched bases: 4. Per the germline V gene, CDR1 is LGHDT and CDR2 is YNNKEL (reference sequence). Arm-PCR of CDR3 regions and iRepertoire HTBI primers were the basis on which TCR beta libraries were built. TCRdb called the multiplex PCR reads again in MiXCR, with one record for every CDR3 protein. Among about 430,000 distinct CDR3 sequences, around a fifth were seen once, and the ten largest hold approximately 15%. As to time point: persistent/refractory GD, antithyroid drugs over 5 years with positive TRAb. Isolated PBMC RNA provided the starting material for the TCR library.

The sample consisted of peripheral blood mononuclear cells (PBMCs), taken when the disease was refractory, from a patient treated with antithyroid drugs. This receptor was taken from a female donor with Graves disease. The J gene is TRBJ2-5, the V gene TRBV3-1; 11 nucleotides line up with TRBD2. CDR3 coding DNA: TGTGCCAGCAGCCAAGGTAGCGGGAGGGCTAAGACCCAGTACTTC. Its translation: CASSQGSGRAKTQYF.